This paragraph covers one T cell receptor beta chain sequence. Using immunoSEQ multiplex PCR, the repertoire was profiled, and TCRdb retains in-frame clones only, with some absent. The table lists about 94,000 clones, 90% of them singletons, with about 4% in the top ten. The data were obtained in a study of control samples from healthy donors and cancer patients. Trimming left V 3 bases short and J 0 bases short, with 5 bases between. Germline CDR1 and CDR2: SGHVS and FQNEAQ. The CDR3 consists of 14 residues. The receptor was isolated from a woman between 18 and 30 years old in good health. The chain employs TRBV7-8 and TRBJ1-4; D call uncertain. Sequencing was carried out using blood. The CDR3 protein is CASSLSATNEKLFF. For the CDR3, the DNA is TGTGCCAGCAGCTTGTCTGCAACTAATGAAAAACTGTTTTTT.